What follows are 18 T cell receptor beta chains derived from one specimen sequenced in a study of blood T cell repertoires in COVID-19. The method was immunoSEQ multiplex PCR; TCRdb's version includes in-frame clones alone and lacks a portion of them. The repertoire has 100,000 to 150,000 clones, 75% to 90% of them found once; the top ten carry about 4.5%. The sample comprised peripheral blood. Source of these receptors: a man between 35 and 55 years old with acute or convalescent COVID-19.

The chain joins TRBV7-9 to TRBJ2-1; possibly TRBD1 for D (6 bases). V dropped 2 bases and J dropped 6 bases, with 14 bases sitting between them. Germline-derived CDR1 and CDR2 are SEHNR and FQNEAQ (reference sequence). The CDR3 contains 15 residues. The CDR3 sequence: CASSLTQGWGNEQFF. In DNA form, the CDR3 reads TGTGCCAGCAGCTTAACACAGGGTTGGGGCAATGAGCAGTTCTTC.

The V gene is TRBV5-4, the J gene TRBJ2-1, with a tentative D call TRBD2 (6 bases). The V end lost 4 bases, the J end lost 11 bases, and 13 bases lay between the germline ends. CDR3 length: 12 amino acids. CDR1 and CDR2 (germline): SGHNT, YYREEE (reference sequence). The CDR3 DNA reads as TGTGCCAGCAGCACCGAGCGGGCCCAGCAGTTCTTC. It is translated as CASSTERAQQFF. The variable domain in full, completed from reference TRBV5-4 and TRBJ2-1, reads ETGVTQSPTHLIKTRGQQVTLRCSSQSGHNTVSWYQQALGQGPQFIFQYYREEENGRGNFPPRFSGLQFPNYSSELNVNALELDDSALYLCASSTERAQQFFGPGTRLTVL.

The chain couples TRBV10-3 to TRBJ1-3, with D perhaps TRBD1 (6 bases). Germline V lookup: CDR1 ENHRY, CDR2 SYGVKD. The CDR3 is 14 residues long. V lost 10 bases to trimming and J lost 0 bases, with 13 bases between them. This CDR3 is CATQWDTSGNTIYF. CDR3 DNA sequence: TGTGCCACCCAGTGGGACACCTCTGGAAACACCATATATTTT.

The V call is TRBV21-1, the J call TRBJ1-5. TRBV21-1 is a pseudogene locus. The CDR3 has 14 amino acids. The CDR3 DNA follows: TGTGCCAGCAGCAAAGGGCGGGGTGCGAAACCCCAGCATTTT. Translation: CASSKGRGAKPQHF.

V and J are TRBV18 and TRBJ1-2, with D perhaps TRBD1 (6 bases). V gave up 6 bases and J gave up 7 bases, with 15 bases separating them. The CDR3 runs 13 residues. Germline CDR1 KGHSH, CDR2 LQKENI. The CDR3 region is CASSLQGNRGYTF. The CDR3 DNA follows: TGTGCCAGCTCCCTCCAGGGGAACCGTGGCTACACCTTC.

CDR3 in DNA: TGTGCCAGCAGCCAAGAAGGACAGGGGGCGCTGGGCTACACCTTC. Translated: CASSQEGQGALGYTF. J is TRBJ1-2 and V is TRBV3-1 (or the pseudogene TRBV3-2); TRBD1 aligns across 11 bases. Looked up from germline, CDR1 is LGHDT and CDR2 is YNNKEL (reference sequence). The CDR3 consists of 15 residues. V shed 0 bases and J 8 bases; nucleotides not matched to a gene: 5.

The rearrangement uses TRBV9 and TRBJ1-1, with D maybe TRBD1 (6 bases). V shed 1 base and J shed 1 base, with 11 bases lying between them. This CDR3 has 15 residues. CDR1 and CDR2 (germline): SGDLS, YYNGEE. The CDR3 region has the DNA TGTGCCAGCAGCGTAACCACAGGGTCGAACACTGAAGCTTTCTTT. As protein: CASSVTTGSNTEAFF.

This chain uses TRBV29-1 with TRBJ1-3; D gene unclear. CDR3 length: 12 amino acids. The germline V gene encodes CDR1 SQVTM and CDR2 ANQGSEA. V was cut by 3 bases and J by 4 bases, with 7 bases left in between. CDR3 bases: TGCAGCGTTGAGAGGGCCGGAAACACCATATATTTT. Translated, it gives CSVERAGNTIYF.

The J gene is TRBJ1-2, the V gene TRBV4-1, with D perhaps matching TRBD1 (5 bases). CDR3 length: 14 residues. Deletions cut 4 bases from V and 5 bases from J, with 14 bases between. Per germline, CDR1 MGHRA and CDR2 YSYEKL. CDR3 sequence: CASSPTGGGYGYTF. The CDR3 DNA sequence: TGCGCCAGCAGCCCAACCGGCGGGGGTTATGGCTACACCTTC.

The genes are TRBV30 and TRBJ1-3, with D maybe TRBD1 (5 bases). Germline assignment: CDR1 GTSNPN and CDR2 SVGIG (reference sequence). This CDR3 has 13 amino acids. V was shortened by 5 bases and J by 4 bases, with 12 bases between the two germline ends. CDR3: CAWGSKGGNTIYF. The CDR3 DNA reads as TGTGCCTGGGGATCCAAGGGGGGAAACACCATATATTTT.

This chain joins TRBV12-3 or TRBV12-4 and TRBJ1-4, with 8 positions matching TRBD1. CDR3 length: 13 amino acids. The ends lost 6 bases at V and 4 bases at J; junction bases unmatched: 1. In nucleotides, the CDR3 is TGTGCCAGCAGGGACAGGGTTAATGAAAAACTGTTTTTT. Protein: CASRDRVNEKLFF.

The chain links TRBV2 to TRBJ1-6; possibly TRBD1 for D (5 bases). V lost 3 bases to trimming and J lost 14 bases, with 14 bases between them. CDR3 size: 13 residues. Germline CDR1 is SNHLY and CDR2 is FYNNEI. CDR3 protein: CASSDWGSSSLHF. The CDR3, as DNA: TGTGCCAGCAGTGACTGGGGCAGCTCATCCCTCCACTTT.

The chain recombines TRBV18 with TRBJ2-2; TRBD2 is a possible D gene (5 bases). Germline V CDR1 and CDR2: KGHSH, LQKENI. V lost 8 bases to trimming and J lost 0 bases, with 19 bases between them. The CDR3 runs to 17 residues. The CDR3 spells CASTRPLDFANTGELFF. CDR3 coding DNA: TGTGCCAGCACCCGCCCTCTGGACTTCGCGAACACCGGGGAGCTGTTTTTT. The full variable domain, in which reference TRBV18 and TRBJ2-2 provide the parts outside the CDR3, is NAGVMQNPRHLVRRRGQEARLRCSPMKGHSHVYWYRQLPEEGLKFMVYLQKENIIDESGMPKERFSAEFPKEGPSILRIQQVVRGDSAAYFCASTRPLDFANTGELFFGEGSRLTVL.

CDR3 DNA: TGTGCCAGCAGCCACGGTACTAGCGGGGGGGGGACCCAGTACTTC. Translation: CASSHGTSGGGTQYF. The chain couples TRBV3-1 (or the pseudogene TRBV3-2) to TRBJ2-5, with 13 bases matching TRBD2. The germline gives CDR1 LGHDT, CDR2 YNNKEL (reference sequence). The CDR3 sequence is 15 residues long. V lost 3 bases, J lost 7 bases, and 5 bases stayed unmatched.

The chain is built from TRBV2 and TRBJ2-3, with D perhaps matching TRBD1 (6 bases). Germline assignment: CDR1 SNHLY and CDR2 FYNNEI. This CDR3 is 13 amino acids long. The germline V and J ends were trimmed by 3 bases and 4 bases, with 8 bases remaining between them. As DNA, the CDR3 is TGTGCCAGCAGTGACGAGGGGGCAGATACGCAGTATTTT. Translated, it gives CASSDEGADTQYF. The complete variable domain, with remaining parts taken from reference TRBV2 and TRBJ2-3, reads EPEVTQTPSHQVTQMGQEVILRCVPISNHLYFYWYRQILGQKVEFLVSFYNNEISEKSEIFDDQFSVERPDGSNFTLKIRSTKLEDSAMYFCASSDEGADTQYFGPGTRLTVL.

This chain connects TRBV7-2 to TRBJ2-5; D is perhaps TRBD1 (5 bases). Trimming took 3 bases from V and 0 from J, leaving 11 bases between them. CDR3 length: 15 amino acids. In germline, CDR1 is SGHTA, CDR2 FQGNSA. CDR3 in amino acids: CASSLQGAYQETQYF. CDR3 nucleotides: TGTGCCAGCAGCTTGCAGGGCGCGTACCAAGAGACCCAGTACTTC. Full variable domain (rest looked up from reference TRBV7-2 and TRBJ2-5): GAGVSQSPSNKVTEKGKDVELRCDPISGHTALYWYRQSLGQGLEFLIYFQGNSAPDKSGLPSDRFSAERTGGSVSTLTIQRTQQEDSAVYLCASSLQGAYQETQYFGPGTRLLVL.

In its sample, this clone was seen a few times. The V call is TRBV4-3, the J call TRBJ2-1; D gene uncertain. Germline CDR1 LGHNA, CDR2 YSLEER. Trimming pared 1 base from V and 3 bases from J, leaving 13 bases between. The CDR3 sequence is 16 residues long. This CDR3 reads CASSQGASPSYNEQFF. The CDR3 nucleotides are TGCGCCAGCAGCCAAGGAGCATCGCCGAGCTACAATGAGCAGTTCTTC.

The CDR3, as DNA: TGTGCCAGCAGTTACTCGACGGGGGGCTACTATGGCTACACCTTC. It specifies CASSYSTGGYYGYTF. V is TRBV6-5 and J is TRBJ1-2; D is perhaps TRBD1 (6 bases). The germline V and J ends were trimmed by 0 bases and 3 bases, with 11 bases remaining between them. The CDR3 sequence is 15 residues long. Germline V gene data show CDR1 as MNHEY and CDR2 as SVGAGI.